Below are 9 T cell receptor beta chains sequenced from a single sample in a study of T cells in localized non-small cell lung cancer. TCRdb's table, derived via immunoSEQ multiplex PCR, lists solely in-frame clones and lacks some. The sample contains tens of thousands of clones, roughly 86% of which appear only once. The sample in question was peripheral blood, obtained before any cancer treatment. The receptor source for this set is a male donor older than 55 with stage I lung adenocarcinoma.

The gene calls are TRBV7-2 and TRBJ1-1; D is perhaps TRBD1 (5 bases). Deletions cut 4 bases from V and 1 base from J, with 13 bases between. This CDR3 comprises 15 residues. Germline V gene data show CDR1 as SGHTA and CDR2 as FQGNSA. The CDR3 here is CASSSLTVTNTEAFF. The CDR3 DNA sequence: TGTGCCAGCAGCTCCTTGACAGTGACGAACACTGAAGCTTTCTTT.

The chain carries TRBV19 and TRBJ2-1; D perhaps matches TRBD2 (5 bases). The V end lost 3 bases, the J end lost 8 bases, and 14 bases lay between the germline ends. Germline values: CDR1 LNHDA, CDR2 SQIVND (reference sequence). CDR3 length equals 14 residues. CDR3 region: CASSILSGWDEQFF. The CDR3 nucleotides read TGTGCCAGTAGTATTCTGTCGGGGTGGGATGAGCAGTTCTTC.

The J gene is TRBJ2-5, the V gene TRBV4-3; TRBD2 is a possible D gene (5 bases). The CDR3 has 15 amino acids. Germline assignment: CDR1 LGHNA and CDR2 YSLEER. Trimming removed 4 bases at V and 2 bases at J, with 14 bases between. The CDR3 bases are TGCGCCAGCAGCCGGAATTTACCGGGACAAGAGACCCAGTACTTC. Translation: CASSRNLPGQETQYF.

The CDR3 nucleotides read TGTGCCAGCAGTTTCGGCACCAGTCGATCAGGAAACACCATATATTTT. This translates into CASSFGTSRSGNTIYF. This sequence joins TRBV28 and TRBJ1-3; D gene ambiguous. V was pared by 3 bases and J by 4 bases, with 16 bases between. The V gene's germline CDR1 is MDHEN and CDR2 SYDVKM. There are 16 residues in the CDR3.

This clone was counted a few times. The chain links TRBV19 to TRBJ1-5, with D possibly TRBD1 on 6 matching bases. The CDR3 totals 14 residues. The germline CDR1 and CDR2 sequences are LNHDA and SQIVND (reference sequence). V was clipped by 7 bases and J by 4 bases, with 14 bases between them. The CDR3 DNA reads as TGTGCCAGTATATCGGGGGGCGGTAATCAGCCCCAGCATTTT. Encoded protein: CASISGGGNQPQHF.

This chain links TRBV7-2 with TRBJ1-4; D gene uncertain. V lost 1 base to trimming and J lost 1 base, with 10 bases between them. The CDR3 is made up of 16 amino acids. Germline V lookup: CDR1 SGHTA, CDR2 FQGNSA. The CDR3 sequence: CASSLDGVQTNEKLFF. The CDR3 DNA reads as TGTGCCAGCAGCTTAGACGGGGTACAAACTAATGAAAAACTGTTTTTT.

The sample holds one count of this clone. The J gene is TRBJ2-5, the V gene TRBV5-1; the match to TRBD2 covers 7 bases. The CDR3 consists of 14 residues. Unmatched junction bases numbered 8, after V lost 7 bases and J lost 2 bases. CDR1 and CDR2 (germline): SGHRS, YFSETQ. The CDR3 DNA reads TGCGCCAGCGCCCTAAGCGGGGTGCAAGAGACCCAGTACTTC. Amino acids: CASALSGVQETQYF.

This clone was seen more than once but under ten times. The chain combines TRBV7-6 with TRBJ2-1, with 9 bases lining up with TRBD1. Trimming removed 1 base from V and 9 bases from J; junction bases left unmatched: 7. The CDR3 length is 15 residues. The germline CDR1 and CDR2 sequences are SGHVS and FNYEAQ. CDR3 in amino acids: CASSLGLRGQGEQFF. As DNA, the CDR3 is TGTGCCAGCAGCTTAGGTTTACGGGGACAGGGTGAGCAGTTCTTC.

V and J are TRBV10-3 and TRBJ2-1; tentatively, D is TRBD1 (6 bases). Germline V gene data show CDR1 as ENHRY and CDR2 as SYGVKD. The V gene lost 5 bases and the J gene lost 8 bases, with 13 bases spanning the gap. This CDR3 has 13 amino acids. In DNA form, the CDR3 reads TGTGCCATCAGTCTCTCAGGGGTGTATGAGCAGTTCTTC. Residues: CAISLSGVYEQFF.